One sample yielded the 8 T cell receptor beta chains listed below, sequenced in a study of T cells in women clearing cervical HPV infection. Using immunoSEQ multiplex PCR, the repertoire was profiled, and TCRdb retains in-frame clones only, with some absent. This repertoire includes around 30,000 clones. Sequenced material: blood buffy coat. The receptors stem from a woman aged 18 to 75 with a cervical HPV16 infection that either progressed to CIN3+ or cleared (not recorded which).

With regard to this clone: The read stops 3 residues short of the end of the CDR3; the missing end is completed from the germline J gene. J is TRBJ2-3 and V is TRBV7-2, with 10 bases identical to TRBD2. CDR3 size: 17 residues. V dropped 0 bases and J dropped 6; count of bases not matched to a gene: 9. In germline, CDR1 is SGHTA, CDR2 FQGNSA. CDR3 region: CASSLARVAGGRDTQYF. The covered CDR3 bases are TGTGCCAGCAGCTTAGCGAGGGTAGCGGGGGGCCGGGATACG.

About this clone itself: The read ends 3 residues early relative to the CDR3; the germline J gene fills the gap. V is TRBV2 and J is TRBJ1-1, with D maybe TRBD1 (6 bases). V lost 7 bases and J 0 bases, leaving 12 bases between the germline ends. Germline values: CDR1 SNHLY, CDR2 FYNNEI. The CDR3 extends over 14 amino acids. The CDR3 region is CASMDRQMNTEAFF. The CDR3 DNA, read in part, is TGTGCCAGCATGGACAGACAGATGAACACTGAA.

In the case of this clone: The read comes to an end 3 residues before the CDR3 does, leaving the germline J gene to fill in the end. This chain links TRBV7-2 with TRBJ1-5; TRBD1 matches 7 bases. V shed 3 bases, J shed 7 bases, and the junction held 3 bases outside the gene matches. Germline V gene data show CDR1 as SGHTA and CDR2 as FQGNSA. The CDR3 has 13 amino acids. The DNA read from the CDR3 is TGTGCCAGCAGCTTTAACAGGGGACAGCCC. Its protein product is CASSFNRGQP. The whole CDR3 sequence is CASSFNRGQPQHF.

Concerning this clone itself: Read sequence stops 3 residues before the CDR3 end, and the germline J gene provides the missing end. V usage is TRBV4-1 and J usage is TRBJ2-2; 8 nucleotides align to TRBD1. Germline CDR1 is MGHRA and CDR2 is YSYEKL. The CDR3 covers 16 residues. CDR3 DNA (partial): TGCGCCAGCAGCCACCTGATCGGACAGGGAAATGAAAAG. This gives the protein CASSHLIGQGNEK. The CDR3 reads in full as CASSHLIGQGNEKLFF.

On this clone: With the read ending 3 residues before the CDR3 end, the germline J gene is used to fill in that end. This chain connects TRBV5-1 to TRBJ2-1; 7 nucleotides agree with TRBD1. Per the germline V gene, CDR1 is SGHRS and CDR2 is YFSETQ. V lost 3 bases, J lost 7 bases, and 1 base stayed unmatched. The CDR3 is 12 amino acids. The sequenced part of the CDR3 DNA is TGCGCCAGCAGCTCACAGGGGAATGAG. Protein product: CASSSQGNE. The CDR3 reads in full as CASSSQGNEQFF.

As concerns this clone: The read finishes 3 residues shy of the CDR3 end, and the germline J gene is used to complete it. V and J are TRBV7-6 and TRBJ1-1; TRBD1 might be the D (5 bases). CDR3 length: 15 residues. Germline CDR1 reads SGHVS; CDR2 reads FNYEAQ. The CDR3 sequence: CASSLAPGTNYEAFF. Incomplete CDR3 DNA: TGTGCCAGCAGCTTAGCCCCCGGGACTAACTACGAG.

As regards this clone: Sequencing ends 3 residues short of the CDR3 end; the germline J gene provides the rest. The V gene is TRBV20-1, the J gene TRBJ2-2; TRBD1 agrees at 9 bases. The CDR3 covers 15 residues. Germline CDR1 is DFQATT and CDR2 is SNEGSKA (reference sequence). The covered CDR3 bases are TGCAGTGCTAGCTATCGGACAGGGGTAAATGAAAAG. This codes for CSASYRTGVNEK. The entire CDR3 protein reads CSASYRTGVNEKLFF.

Concerning this clone itself: The read halts 3 residues ahead of the CDR3 end, with the missing end drawn from the germline J gene. The chain is built from TRBV20-1 and TRBJ2-3, with D possibly being TRBD1 (5 bases). This CDR3 region has 11 residues. CDR1 is DFQATT, CDR2 SNEGSKA, per germline (reference sequence). CDR3 amino acids: CSAGHKETQYF. The part of the CDR3 DNA that was read is TGCAGTGCTGGACACAAAGAGACG.